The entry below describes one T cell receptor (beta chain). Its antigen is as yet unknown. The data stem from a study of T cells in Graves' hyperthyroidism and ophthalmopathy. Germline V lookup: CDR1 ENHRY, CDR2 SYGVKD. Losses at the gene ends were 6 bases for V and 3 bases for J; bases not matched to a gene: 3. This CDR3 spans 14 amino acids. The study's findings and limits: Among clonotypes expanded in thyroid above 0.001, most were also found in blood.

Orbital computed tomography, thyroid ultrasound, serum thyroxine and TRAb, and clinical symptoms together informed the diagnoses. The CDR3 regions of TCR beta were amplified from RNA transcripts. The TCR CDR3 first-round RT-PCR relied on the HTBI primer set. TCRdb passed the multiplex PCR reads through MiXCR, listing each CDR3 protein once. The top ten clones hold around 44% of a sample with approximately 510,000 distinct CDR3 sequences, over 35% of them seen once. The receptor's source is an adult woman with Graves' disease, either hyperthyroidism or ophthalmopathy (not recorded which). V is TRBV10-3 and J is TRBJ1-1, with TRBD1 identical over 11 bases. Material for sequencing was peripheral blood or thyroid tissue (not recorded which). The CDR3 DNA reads TGTGCCATCAGCGGGACAGGGGGGGACACTGAAGCTTTCTTT. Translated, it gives CAISGTGGDTEAFF.